This record concerns one T cell receptor beta chain sequence. The data were obtained in a study of control samples from healthy donors and cancer patients. Sequencing was performed with immunoSEQ multiplex PCR; in TCRdb, only in-frame clones are kept and a portion is missing. Of fewer than 300,000 clones detected, roughly 87% appear once; the ten largest clones hold 10% to 15%. Germline trimming cut 6 bases from V and 0 bases from J; bases unmatched to any gene: 4. CDR1 is KGHSH, CDR2 LQKENI, per germline. The CDR3 has 14 residues. The origin of this receptor is a woman in her sixties with lung cancer. The chain combines TRBV18 with TRBJ1-2; TRBD1 matches 7 bases. Material for sequencing was PBMCs. CDR3 sequence reads: CASSLTGTNYGYTF. The CDR3 DNA is TGTGCCAGCTCCTTGACAGGGACTAACTATGGCTACACCTTC.